What follows are 11 T cell receptor beta chains derived from one specimen sequenced in a study of CD8 T cells in ankylosing spondylitis. TCRdb called the 5' RACE reads again in MiXCR, with one record for every CDR3 protein. The sample has 150,000 to 200,000 distinct CDR3 sequences; roughly 18% are singletons. The sequencing sample was made of blood, either unsorted or a sorted T cell fraction (not recorded which). The receptors were gathered from a male donor under 30 with ankylosing spondylitis or in good health (not recorded which).

This clonotype was seen repeatedly, ten times or more. V and J are TRBV7-2 and TRBJ1-2, with D maybe TRBD1 (5 bases). Germline CDR1 SGHTA, CDR2 FQGNSA. The CDR3 runs to 12 residues. V lost 1 base and J lost 7, with 7 bases in between. CDR3 DNA: TGTGCCAGCAGCTTAGATAGGGGTGGCTACACCTTC. The encoded protein is CASSLDRGGYTF.

The sample holds many counts of this clonotype. The rearrangement links TRBV3-1 to TRBJ2-2; possible D gene TRBD1, 6 bases. This CDR3 region has 15 residues. Trimming stripped 8 bases from V and 5 bases from J, with 18 bases between. Germline V gene lookup returns CDR1 LGHDT and CDR2 YNNKEL (reference sequence). This chain's CDR3 is CASEETGRGTGELFF. In DNA, the CDR3 is TGTGCCAGCGAGGAGACGGGTAGGGGGACCGGGGAGCTGTTTTTT.

The chain links TRBV4-1 to TRBJ2-1; D not certain. This CDR3 comprises 12 residues. The V gene lost 3 bases and the J gene lost 10 bases, with 10 bases spanning the gap. Germline CDR1 is MGHRA and CDR2 is YSYEKL. The DNA of the CDR3 is TGCGCCAGCAGCCACGGAGCTGGGGAGCAGTTCTTC. It encodes CASSHGAGEQFF.

This clonotype occurred many times. The V gene is TRBV10-3, the J gene TRBJ2-3; TRBD1 agrees at 9 bases. This CDR3 contains 14 residues. Trimming at V came to 5 bases and at J to 2 bases, leaving 2 bases not matched to a gene. CDR1 and CDR2 from the germline V gene are ENHRY and SYGVKD. The CDR3, as DNA: TGTGCCATCAGTAAACAGGGGGCCACAGATACGCAGTATTTT. This codes for CAISKQGATDTQYF.

This clonotype was found many times. The gene calls are TRBV11-2 and TRBJ2-5, with D perhaps TRBD2 (5 bases). The CDR3 consists of 15 residues. V lost 0 bases, J lost 2 bases, and 10 bases lay in between. The V gene's germline CDR1 is SGHAT and CDR2 FQNNGV. CDR3 amino acids: CASSLDGRTQETQYF. The DNA of the CDR3 is TGTGCCAGCAGCTTAGATGGGCGGACTCAAGAGACCCAGTACTTC.

This clonotype was seen at least ten times. This chain joins TRBV12-3 or TRBV12-4 and TRBJ1-5; tentatively, D is TRBD1 (6 bases). The CDR3 loop spans 14 amino acids. The V end was cut by 5 bases, the J end by 4 bases, with 12 bases between. CDR3 region: CASSKSDRNQPQHF. In DNA, the CDR3 is TGTGCCAGCAGTAAGTCGGACAGAAATCAGCCCCAGCATTTT.

The rearrangement links TRBV7-8 to TRBJ2-3; 12 nucleotides agree with TRBD2. CDR3 length: 16 residues. The germline V gene has CDR1 SGHVS and CDR2 FQNEAQ. V shed 5 bases and J 1 base; nucleotides not matched to a gene: 4. The CDR3: CASSPRLAGGTDTQYF. CDR3 bases: TGTGCCAGCAGCCCCCGACTAGCGGGAGGCACAGATACGCAGTATTTT.

This clonotype was seen only a few times. V gene TRBV20-1 combines with J gene TRBJ1-1; D may be TRBD1 (5 bases). V was pared by 0 bases and J by 4 bases, with 15 bases between. The germline V gene has CDR1 DFQATT and CDR2 SNEGSKA (reference sequence). The CDR3 contains 15 residues. The CDR3 region is CSARDLEGFSTEAFF. CDR3 in DNA: TGCAGTGCTAGAGATCTAGAGGGGTTCAGCACTGAAGCTTTCTTT.

This clonotype was counted at least ten times. V gene TRBV7-2 combines with J gene TRBJ2-7, with 9 bases aligning to TRBD1. Unmatched junction bases numbered 6, after V lost 1 base and J lost 5 bases. This CDR3 has 15 residues. Germline V gives CDR1 SGHTA, CDR2 FQGNSA. In DNA, the CDR3 is TGTGCCAGCAGCTTAGACGGACAGGGGATCAACGAGCAGTACTTC. Its protein is CASSLDGQGINEQYF.

In its sample, this clonotype was seen once. The chain employs TRBV7-8 and TRBJ2-1; no definite D call. Between the trimmed V and J ends, which lost 1 base and 3 bases, there was a span of 13 bases. Germline-derived CDR1 and CDR2 are SGHVS and FQNEAQ. The CDR3 extends over 16 amino acids. CDR3 nucleotides: TGTGCCAGCAGCTTAGTCGATCCCCTAGACTACAATGAGCAGTTCTTC. It specifies CASSLVDPLDYNEQFF. Together with reference TRBV7-8 and TRBJ2-1, the CDR3 gives the full variable domain: GAGVSQSPRYKVAKRGQDVALRCDPISGHVSLFWYQQALGQGPEFLTYFQNEAQLDKSGLPSDRFFAERPEGSVSTLKIQRTQQEDSAVYLCASSLVDPLDYNEQFFGPGTRLTVL.

The DNA of the CDR3 is TGTGCCAGCAGCAAGACAGTGCTAGACTTAGGAAAACTGTTTTTT. Translating it yields CASSKTVLDLGKLFF. The rearrangement uses TRBV7-9 and TRBJ1-4; TRBD1 might be the D (5 bases). The CDR3 is 15 residues long. Trimming stripped 5 bases from V and 10 bases from J, with 20 bases between. Germline CDR1 and CDR2: SEHNR and FQNEAQ (reference sequence).